A single sample is the source of the 15 T cell receptor beta chains below, sequenced in a study of T-cell reconstitution after alpha-beta-depleted transplantation in children. Unique molecular identifiers were used in preparing the TCRbeta library. TCRdb used MiXCR to reprocess the PCR reads, holding one entry per CDR3 protein. The sample shows 330,000 or so distinct CDR3 sequences, 7.5% to 9% of them seen only once. No antigen is known for these receptors. Study-wide results and caveats: T cells produced anew were the main source of T-cell counts and diversity one year after transplant.

Sequences were derived from peripheral blood, sampled 360 days after TCRalphabeta/CD19-depleted stem cell transplant. These TCRs come from a female patient aged 2 to 10 who had a stem cell transplant for Fanconi anemia, so the T cells may come from the graft donor.

This chain links TRBV9 with TRBJ2-5; D tentatively fits TRBD1 or TRBD2 (5 bases each). V was pared by 2 bases and J by 7 bases, with 15 bases between. The germline gives CDR1 SGDLS, CDR2 YYNGEE. This CDR3 contains 14 residues. The CDR3 nucleotides read TGTGCCAGCAGCGTCGGGACCCCCGGTTTGACCCAGTACTTC. It specifies CASSVGTPGLTQYF.

This clonotype appeared many times. The V call is TRBV27, the J call TRBJ2-1, with 16 positions matching TRBD2. CDR3 length equals 20 residues. The V segment lost 0 bases and the J segment 7 bases; nucleotides outside the gene matches: 12. Per germline, CDR1 MNHEY and CDR2 SMNVEV (reference sequence). The CDR3 here is CASSLSAGLAGGPGFNEQFF. CDR3 in DNA: TGTGCCAGCAGTTTATCGGCGGGACTAGCGGGGGGGCCGGGATTTAATGAGCAGTTCTTC.

This clonotype was recorded many times. The chain carries TRBV21-1 and TRBJ2-2. TRBV21-1 is labeled a pseudogene. The CDR3 loop spans 16 amino acids. In DNA form, the CDR3 reads TGTGCCAGCAGCCCACAACAAAGGTGGGACACCGGGGAGCTGTTTTTT. Protein: CASSPQQRWDTGELFF.

The chain uses TRBV5-1 and TRBJ1-5, with 7 bases that match TRBD1. Trimming cost V 4 bases and J 5 bases; bases outside gene matches: 6. Per the germline V gene, CDR1 is SGHRS and CDR2 is YFSETQ. There are 14 residues in the CDR3. The CDR3 here is CASSPGQDHQPQHF. CDR3 nucleotide sequence: TGCGCCAGCAGCCCTGGACAGGACCATCAGCCCCAGCATTTT. Looking up the rest from reference TRBV5-1 and TRBJ1-5 gives the full variable domain: KAGVTQTPRYLIKTRGQQVTLSCSPISGHRSVSWYQQTPGQGLQFLFEYFSETQRNKGNFPGRFSGRQFSNSRSEMNVSTLELGDSALYLCASSPGQDHQPQHFGDGTRLSIL.

The chain joins TRBV5-1 to TRBJ2-5; D remains unclear. The CDR3 spans 11 residues. Germline CDR1 reads SGHRS; CDR2 reads YFSETQ. V shed 0 bases and J shed 7 bases, with 4 bases lying between them. The CDR3 sequence: CASSLDTTQYF. In DNA form, the CDR3 reads TGCGCCAGCAGCTTGGATACGACCCAGTACTTC.

This clonotype came up a few times. V and J are TRBV5-6 and TRBJ2-1; TRBD2 matches at 11 bases. The germline V gene encodes CDR1 SGHDT and CDR2 YYEEEE. There are 16 residues in the CDR3. V shed 0 bases and J 6 bases; nucleotides not matched to a gene: 5. The CDR3 DNA reads TGTGCCAGCAGCTTGGTTTACGGGACTAGCGGCAATGAGCAGTTCTTC. It is translated as CASSLVYGTSGNEQFF.

This clonotype was picked up many times. The chain carries TRBV2 and TRBJ2-7, with 10 bases matching TRBD1. Losses at the gene ends were 0 bases for V and 5 bases for J; bases not matched to a gene: 1. Germline-derived CDR1 and CDR2 are SNHLY and FYNNEI. The CDR3 covers 14 residues. Here the CDR3 reads CASSEAGTGDEQYF. DNA of the CDR3: TGTGCCAGCAGTGAAGCCGGGACAGGGGACGAGCAGTACTTC.

At least ten counts were recorded for this clonotype. The gene calls are TRBV6-1 and TRBJ2-1, with D possibly TRBD2 on 6 matching bases. The CDR3 totals 13 residues. Trimming shortened V by 4 bases and J by 7 bases, and 11 bases separated the two germline ends. Germline V gene lookup returns CDR1 MNHNS and CDR2 SASEGT. CDR3 DNA: TGTGCCAGCAGTGGGCTGGCGGGGAATGAGCAGTTCTTC. Its translation is CASSGLAGNEQFF.

The chain is built from TRBV4-1 and TRBJ2-2; 12 positions agree with TRBD2. CDR3 length equals 17 residues. Germline lookup yields CDR1 MGHRA and CDR2 YSYEKL. J gave up 5 bases and V 3 bases, and 7 bases lay outside the gene matches. The CDR3 nucleotides read TGCGCCAGCAGCCACCGGACTAGCGGGACGGTAACCGGGGAGCTGTTTTTT. It is translated as CASSHRTSGTVTGELFF.

This clonotype was counted many times. This chain uses TRBV20-1 with TRBJ2-7; TRBD1 aligns across 7 bases. V was clipped by 0 bases and J by 2 bases; unmatched bases: 7. The CDR3 runs 15 residues. The V gene's germline CDR1 is DFQATT and CDR2 SNEGSKA (reference sequence). The CDR3 DNA sequence: TGCAGTGCTAGAGATTTAAGGGACAGACCCTACGAGCAGTACTTC. Protein sequence: CSARDLRDRPYEQYF.

The gene calls are TRBV29-1 and TRBJ2-5; D call uncertain. The CDR3 sequence is 13 residues long. Deletions cut 4 bases from V and 1 base from J, with 10 bases between. Germline lookup yields CDR1 SQVTM and CDR2 ANQGSEA. The CDR3 sequence: CSVGLGSQETQYF. In nucleotides, the CDR3 is TGCAGCGTTGGTTTGGGCAGCCAAGAGACCCAGTACTTC.

The rearrangement links TRBV7-3 to TRBJ1-6, with D possibly TRBD1 on 6 matching bases. The CDR3 runs to 13 residues. Germline V CDR1 and CDR2: SGHTA, FQGTGA. V dropped 2 bases and J dropped 9 bases, with 8 bases sitting between them. For the CDR3, the DNA is TGTGCCAGCAGCTTAGGGGGCAGTTCACCCCTCCACTTT. Residues: CASSLGGSSPLHF.

This chain connects TRBV7-2 to TRBJ2-7; the D gene is possibly TRBD2 (6 bases). V dropped 6 bases and J dropped 3 bases, with 15 bases sitting between them. The CDR3 has 14 residues. Looked up from germline, CDR1 is SGHTA and CDR2 is FQGNSA. The DNA of the CDR3 is TGTGCCAGCAGTCGCCAGGGACTGAACTACGAGCAGTACTTC. Translation: CASSRQGLNYEQYF.

There are many counts of this clonotype. CDR3 sequence reads: CASSEGRGLTDTQYF. In DNA, the CDR3 is TGCGCCAGTTCCGAGGGCAGGGGGCTTACAGATACGCAGTATTTT. This chain connects TRBV5-1 to TRBJ2-3, with 8 bases aligning to TRBD1. The CDR3 has 15 amino acids. CDR1 and CDR2 (germline): SGHRS, YFSETQ. J gave up 3 bases and V 8 bases, and 11 bases lay outside the gene matches.

This clonotype was counted only a few times. The J gene is TRBJ2-7, the V gene TRBV12-3 or TRBV12-4, with a tentative D call TRBD2 (6 bases). The CDR3 has 13 amino acids. V was cut by 6 bases and J by 2 bases, with 11 bases left in between. The CDR3 loop reads CASRAGLAYEQYF. In DNA, the CDR3 is TGTGCCAGCAGGGCGGGGCTCGCCTACGAGCAGTACTTC.